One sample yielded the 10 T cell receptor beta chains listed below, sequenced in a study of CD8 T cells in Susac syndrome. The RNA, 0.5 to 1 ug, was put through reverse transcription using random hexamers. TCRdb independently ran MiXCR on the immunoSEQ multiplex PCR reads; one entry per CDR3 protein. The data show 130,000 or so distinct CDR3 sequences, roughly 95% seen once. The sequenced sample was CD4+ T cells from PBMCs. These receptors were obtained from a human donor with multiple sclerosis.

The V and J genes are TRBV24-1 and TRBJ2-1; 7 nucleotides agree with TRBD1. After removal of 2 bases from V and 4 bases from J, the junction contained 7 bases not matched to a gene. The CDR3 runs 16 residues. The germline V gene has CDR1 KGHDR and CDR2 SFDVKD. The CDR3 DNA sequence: TGTGCCACCAGTGATTCGAAGCCGGGACAGTACAATGAGCAGTTCTTC. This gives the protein CATSDSKPGQYNEQFF.

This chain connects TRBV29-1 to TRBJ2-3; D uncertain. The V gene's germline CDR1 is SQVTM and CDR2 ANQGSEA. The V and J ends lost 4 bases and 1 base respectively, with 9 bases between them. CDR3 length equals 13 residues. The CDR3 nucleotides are TGCAGCGTTGGAAAGGATGGCACAGATACGCAGTATTTT. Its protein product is CSVGKDGTDTQYF.

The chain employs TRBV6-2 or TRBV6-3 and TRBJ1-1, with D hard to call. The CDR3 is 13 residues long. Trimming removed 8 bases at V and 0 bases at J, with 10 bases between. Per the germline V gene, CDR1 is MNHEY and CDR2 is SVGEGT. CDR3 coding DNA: TGTGCCAGCGGCCACCGCATGAACACTGAAGCTTTCTTT. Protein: CASGHRMNTEAFF.

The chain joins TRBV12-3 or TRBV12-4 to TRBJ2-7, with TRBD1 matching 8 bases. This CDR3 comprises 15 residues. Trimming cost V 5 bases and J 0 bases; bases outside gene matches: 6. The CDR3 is CASSPGGASSYEQYF. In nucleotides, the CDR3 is TGTGCCAGCAGTCCAGGGGGCGCGAGCTCCTACGAGCAGTACTTC.

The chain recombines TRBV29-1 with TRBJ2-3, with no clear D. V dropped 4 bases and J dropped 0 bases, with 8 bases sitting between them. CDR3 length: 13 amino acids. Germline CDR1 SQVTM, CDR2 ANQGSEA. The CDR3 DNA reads TGCAGCGTTGGAGGAGCTAGCACAGATACGCAGTATTTT. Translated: CSVGGASTDTQYF.

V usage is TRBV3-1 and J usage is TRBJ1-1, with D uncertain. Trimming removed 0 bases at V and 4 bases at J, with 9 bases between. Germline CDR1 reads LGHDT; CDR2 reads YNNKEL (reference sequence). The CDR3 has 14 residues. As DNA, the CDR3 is TGTGCCAGCAGCCAAGAGGCATACGGCACTGAAGCTTTCTTT. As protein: CASSQEAYGTEAFF. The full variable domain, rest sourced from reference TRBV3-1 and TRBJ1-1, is DTAVSQTPKYLVTQMGNDKSIKCEQNLGHDTMYWYKQDSKKFLKIMFSYNNKELIINETVPNRFSPKSPDKAHLNLHINSLELGDSAVYFCASSQEAYGTEAFFGQGTRLTVV.

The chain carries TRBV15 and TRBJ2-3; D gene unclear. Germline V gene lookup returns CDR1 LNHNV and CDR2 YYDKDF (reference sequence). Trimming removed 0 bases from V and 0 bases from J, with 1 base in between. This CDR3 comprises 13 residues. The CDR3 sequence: CATSRDSTDTQYF. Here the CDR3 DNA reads TGTGCCACCAGCAGAGACAGCACAGATACGCAGTATTTT.

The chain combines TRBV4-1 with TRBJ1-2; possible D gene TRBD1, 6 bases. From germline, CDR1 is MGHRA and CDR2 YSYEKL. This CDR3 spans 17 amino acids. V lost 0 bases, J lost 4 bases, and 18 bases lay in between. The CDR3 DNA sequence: TGCGCCAGCAGCCAAGATAGAGTAGGGGGAAGGTCCTATGGCTACACCTTC. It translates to CASSQDRVGGRSYGYTF.

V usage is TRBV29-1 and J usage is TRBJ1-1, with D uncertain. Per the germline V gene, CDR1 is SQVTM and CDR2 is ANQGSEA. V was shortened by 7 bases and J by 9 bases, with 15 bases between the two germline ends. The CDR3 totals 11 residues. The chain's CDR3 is CSGLRGWKAFF. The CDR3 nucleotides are TGCAGCGGTTTAAGAGGGTGGAAAGCTTTCTTT.

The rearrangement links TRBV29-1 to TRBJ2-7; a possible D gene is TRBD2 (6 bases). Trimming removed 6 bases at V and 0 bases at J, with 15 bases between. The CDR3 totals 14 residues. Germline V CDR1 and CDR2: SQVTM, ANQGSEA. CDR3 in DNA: TGCAGCGTCGGAGGGGACTGGAGCTCCTACGAGCAGTACTTC. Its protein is CSVGGDWSSYEQYF.